The 29 T cell receptor beta chains below all came from one sample that was sequenced in a study of cytomegalovirus exposure and HLA in healthy donors. Primers included in the PCR were 60 Vbeta and 13 Jbeta primers. Here immunoSEQ multiplex PCR was the method, and the copy in TCRdb shows in-frame clones only, minus some. The sample gives about 160,000 clones, 80% of which show up once; more than 9.5% is in the top ten. Sample: PBMCs. The receptors here all came from a man between 18 and 35 years old in good health and CMV-seropositive.

The chain is built from TRBV7-6 and TRBJ1-2; TRBD1 matches 8 bases. The V segment lost 1 base and the J segment 4 bases; nucleotides outside the gene matches: 8. Germline V lookup: CDR1 SGHVS, CDR2 FNYEAQ. The CDR3 consists of 16 residues. CDR3 sequence (DNA): TGTGCCAGCAGCTTAGGTCCAGGGGGCCAACCCTATGGCTACACCTTC. This gives the protein CASSLGPGGQPYGYTF.

This clone showed up just a few times. The chain employs TRBV5-4 and TRBJ2-7, with 7 bases lining up with TRBD2. V trimming: 4 bases; J trimming: 3 bases; junction bases outside the gene matches: 7. The CDR3 has 14 residues. In germline, CDR1 is SGHNT, CDR2 YYREEE (reference sequence). The CDR3 DNA sequence: TGTGCCAGCAGCGGAGGACTAGGCGTCTACGAGCAGTACTTC. This encodes CASSGGLGVYEQYF.

The J gene is TRBJ2-2, the V gene TRBV27; TRBD1 matches 10 bases. Germline CDR1 and CDR2: MNHEY and SMNVEV (reference sequence). V was clipped by 3 bases and J by 0 bases; unmatched bases: 4. The CDR3 runs to 17 residues. Here the CDR3 DNA reads TGTGCCAGCAGTTTGTCCGGACAGGGGGCGAACACCGGGGAGCTGTTTTTT. It is translated as CASSLSGQGANTGELFF.

V gene TRBV4-1 combines with J gene TRBJ2-1; 8 bases map to TRBD2. V gave up 2 bases and J gave up 9 bases; unmatched junction bases: 15. Germline V CDR1 and CDR2: MGHRA, YSYEKL. The length of the CDR3 is 17 residues. Here the CDR3 reads CASSQLPGLERSGEQFF. In nucleotides, the CDR3 is TGCGCCAGCAGCCAACTTCCGGGACTAGAGAGGTCGGGTGAGCAGTTCTTC.

The chain is built from TRBV11-2 and TRBJ1-4; D is ambiguous. Germline-derived CDR1 and CDR2 are SGHAT and FQNNGV. The V end was cut by 1 base, the J end by 0 bases, with 12 bases between. The CDR3 length is 17 residues. The CDR3 reads CASSLARRTATNEKLFF. Here the CDR3 DNA reads TGTGCCAGCAGCTTAGCACGGAGGACTGCAACTAATGAAAAACTGTTTTTT.

This rearrangement joins TRBV20-1 to TRBJ2-5; no clear D gene. This CDR3 has 10 residues. The V end lost 3 bases, the J end lost 6 bases, and 5 bases lay between the germline ends. In germline, CDR1 is DFQATT, CDR2 SNEGSKA (reference sequence). The CDR3 nucleotides read TGCAGTGCTAGTCTCCAGACCCAGTACTTC. Encoded protein: CSASLQTQYF.

The chain has TRBV11-2 and TRBJ2-7; the match to TRBD2 covers 13 bases. Germline V CDR1 and CDR2: SGHAT, FQNNGV. The CDR3 length is 16 residues. Trimming cost V 5 bases and J 4 bases; bases outside gene matches: 8. The DNA of the CDR3 is TGTGCCAGCAGCACCGGGACTAGCGGGAATACTTACGAGCAGTACTTC. Its translation is CASSTGTSGNTYEQYF.

This clone was seen a handful of times. V and J are TRBV6-5 and TRBJ2-5, with 11 bases that match TRBD1. Germline V CDR1 and CDR2: MNHEY, SVGAGI. This CDR3 is built from 16 residues. The V gene end was trimmed by 2 bases and the J gene end by 4 bases; junction bases not matched to a gene: 6. The CDR3 is CASSYGTGGGGETQYF. The CDR3 coding sequence is TGTGCCAGCAGTTACGGGACAGGGGGAGGAGGAGAGACCCAGTACTTC.

This clone was seen only a few times. The chain recombines TRBV27 with TRBJ2-2; 9 positions match TRBD1. The CDR3 runs to 16 residues. Germline assignment: CDR1 MNHEY and CDR2 SMNVEV (reference sequence). J was trimmed by 1 base and V by 5 bases; bases with no gene match: 5. This CDR3 reads CASSLQGAKNTGELFF. CDR3 DNA: TGTGCCAGCAGTCTACAGGGGGCGAAGAACACCGGGGAGCTGTTTTTT.

The chain is built from TRBV4-1 and TRBJ2-2; 8 bases are shared with TRBD1. This CDR3 comprises 16 residues. The junction had 8 bases not matched to a gene; V was cut back by 4 bases and J by 4 bases. Germline V gene data show CDR1 as MGHRA and CDR2 as YSYEKL. CDR3 in amino acids: CASSPWTGQSTGELFF. The CDR3 DNA follows: TGCGCCAGCAGCCCGTGGACAGGGCAGTCCACCGGGGAGCTGTTTTTT.

V and J are TRBV7-9 and TRBJ1-1, with a weak D call TRBD1 (5 bases). This CDR3 region has 13 residues. The germline V gene has CDR1 SEHNR and CDR2 FQNEAQ (reference sequence). Trimming removed 5 bases from V and 6 bases from J, with 13 bases in between. CDR3: CASSLTGTAEAFF. The CDR3 DNA reads as TGTGCCAGCAGCCTAACAGGCACTGCTGAAGCTTTCTTT.

For the CDR3, the DNA is TGTGCCAGCAGCCAGATTACCGGGGAGCTGTTTTTT. The encoded protein is CASSQITGELFF. The V and J genes are TRBV7-3 and TRBJ2-2; D gene unclear. Trimming took off 5 bases at V and 5 bases at J, with 6 bases between the two ends. Looked up from germline, CDR1 is SGHTA and CDR2 is FQGTGA. This CDR3 is built from 12 residues. Full variable domain (missing parts from reference TRBV7-3 and TRBJ2-2): GAGVSQTPSNKVTEKGKYVELRCDPISGHTALYWYRQSLGQGPEFLIYFQGTGAADDSGLPNDRFFAVRPEGSVSTLKIQRTERGDSAVYLCASSQITGELFFGEGSRLTVL.

The table lists this clone with a few counts. The J gene is TRBJ2-5, the V gene TRBV4-3; 10 nucleotides agree with TRBD1. V shed 0 bases, J shed 4 bases, and the junction held 2 bases outside the gene matches. Germline assignment: CDR1 LGHNA and CDR2 YSLEER. The CDR3 runs to 15 residues. The CDR3 coding sequence is TGCGCCAGCAGCCAAGATTGGACAGGGGGAGAGACCCAGTACTTC. This codes for CASSQDWTGGETQYF.

The V call is TRBV19, the J call TRBJ1-2; 10 bases match TRBD1. The CDR3 consists of 15 residues. From germline, CDR1 is LNHDA and CDR2 SQIVND (reference sequence). J lost 4 bases, V lost 4 bases, and 6 bases had no gene match. CDR3 sequence: CASSNPGQGIYGYTF. The CDR3 DNA reads TGTGCCAGTAGTAATCCGGGACAGGGGATCTATGGCTACACCTTC. The full variable domain, with the rest looked up from reference TRBV19 and TRBJ1-2, is DGGITQSPKYLFRKEGQNVTLSCEQNLNHDAMYWYRQDPGQGLRLIYYSQIVNDFQKGDIAEGYSVSREKKESFPLTVTSAQKNPTAFYLCASSNPGQGIYGYTFGSGTRLTVV.

CDR3 DNA: TGTGCCAGCAGCTTATTTGGGACAGGGGAAGAGACCCAGTACTTC. It is translated as CASSLFGTGEETQYF. This sequence joins TRBV7-2 and TRBJ2-5, with TRBD1 matching over 10 bases. The germline CDR1 and CDR2 sequences are SGHTA and FQGNSA. This CDR3 region has 15 residues. V trimming: 2 bases; J trimming: 3 bases; junction bases outside the gene matches: 3.

The chain carries TRBV5-4 and TRBJ2-3; 8 bases are shared with TRBD2. Germline values: CDR1 SGHNT, CDR2 YYREEE (reference sequence). The CDR3 loop spans 16 amino acids. V lost 4 bases and J lost 1; bases outside the gene matches: 8. CDR3 sequence: CASSRAEAGGTDTQYF. CDR3 bases: TGTGCCAGCAGCCGTGCGGAAGCGGGAGGCACAGATACGCAGTATTTT. Variable domain in full (rest from reference TRBV5-4 and TRBJ2-3): ETGVTQSPTHLIKTRGQQVTLRCSSQSGHNTVSWYQQALGQGPQFIFQYYREEENGRGNFPPRFSGLQFPNYSSELNVNALELDDSALYLCASSRAEAGGTDTQYFGPGTRLTVL.

V and J are TRBV4-1 and TRBJ2-2; D is undetermined. Germline V gene lookup returns CDR1 MGHRA and CDR2 YSYEKL. The CDR3 spans 12 residues. Trimming pared 4 bases from V and 5 bases from J, leaving 5 bases between. The CDR3 bases are TGCGCCAGCAGCCCTATGACCGGGGAGCTGTTTTTT. Protein sequence: CASSPMTGELFF.

The rearrangement joins TRBV7-6 to TRBJ1-2, with D maybe TRBD1 (6 bases). Trimming stripped 1 base from V and 4 bases from J, with 16 bases between. Germline CDR1 and CDR2: SGHVS and FNYEAQ. CDR3 length: 16 amino acids. In DNA, the CDR3 is TGTGCCAGCAGCTTAGGCAAGCGGCAGGGGACCTATGGCTACACCTTC. This sequence encodes CASSLGKRQGTYGYTF.

This chain uses TRBV12-5 with TRBJ2-5, with D perhaps matching TRBD2 (5 bases). The CDR3 has 14 residues. The ends were cut back, 3 bases at V and 2 bases at J, with 10 bases in the middle. In germline, CDR1 is LGHNT, CDR2 FRNRAP. CDR3 in DNA: TGTGCTAGTGGTTTCCTGCTAGCTCAAGAGACCCAGTACTTC. Residues: CASGFLLAQETQYF. Full variable domain (outside the CDR3, taken from reference TRBV12-5 and TRBJ2-5): DARVTQTPRHKVTEMGQEVTMRCQPILGHNTVFWYRQTMMQGLELLAYFRNRAPLDDSGMPKDRFSAEMPDATLATLKIQPSEPRDSAVYFCASGFLLAQETQYFGPGTRLLVL.

This chain connects TRBV18 to TRBJ2-5; 7 positions match TRBD1. This CDR3 is 16 amino acids long. The germline V gene encodes CDR1 KGHSH and CDR2 LQKENI. Trimming at V came to 4 bases and at J to 5 bases, leaving 13 bases not matched to a gene. CDR3 DNA: TGTGCCAGCTCACGGAACGTTCAGGGGGTCGGGGAGACCCAGTACTTC. Its translation: CASSRNVQGVGETQYF.

The rearrangement links TRBV5-4 to TRBJ1-2; no reliable D call. This CDR3 is built from 14 residues. Germline assignment: CDR1 SGHNT and CDR2 YYREEE (reference sequence). Trimming pared 7 bases from V and 8 bases from J, leaving 21 bases between. The CDR3 protein is CASRKNGALAGYTF. In DNA form, the CDR3 reads TGTGCCAGCCGAAAGAATGGAGCCCTCGCCGGCTACACCTTC.

V gene TRBV5-1 combines with J gene TRBJ2-1; tentative D call: TRBD1 (6 bases). Trimming took off 4 bases at V and 6 bases at J, with 20 bases between the two ends. The CDR3 loop spans 16 amino acids. Germline CDR1 reads SGHRS; CDR2 reads YFSETQ. The DNA of the CDR3 is TGCGCCAGCAGCGTCGCCGGGACCCAGGGGACCAATGAGCAGTTCTTC. Residues: CASSVAGTQGTNEQFF.

The CDR3 here is CASSPTVMDRVNTGELFF. CDR3 in DNA: TGTGCCAGCAGCCCTACCGTCATGGACAGGGTGAACACCGGGGAGCTGTTTTTT. V usage is TRBV13 and J usage is TRBJ2-2, with 8 nucleotides matching TRBD1. The germline CDR1 and CDR2 sequences are PRHDT and FYEKMQ (reference sequence). V was clipped by 5 bases and J by 1 base; unmatched bases: 12. The CDR3 runs to 18 residues.

Regarding this clone: The germline gene is not matched at one end of the junction; a read error may be the cause. V gene TRBV7-9 combines with J gene TRBJ2-7, with 8 bases fitting TRBD2. The CDR3 covers 15 residues. Germline CDR1 SEHNR, CDR2 FQNEAQ (reference sequence). In nucleotides, the CDR3 is TGTTCCAGCAGCAATTCCAGCGGGAGCGTTAGCGAGCAGTACTTC. Translating gives CSSSNSSGSVSEQYF. Filled out from reference TRBV7-9 and TRBJ2-7, the complete variable domain reads DTGVSQNPRHKITKRGQNVTFRCDPISEHNRLYWYRQTLGQGPEFLTYFQNEAQLEKSRLLSDRFSAERPKGSFSTLEIQRTEQGDSAMYLCSSSNSSGSVSEQYFGPGTRLTVT.

Here the CDR3 DNA reads TGTGCCAGCAGTTTACGGGCAGGGGGCAAAGATACGCAGTATTTT. As protein: CASSLRAGGKDTQYF. The chain joins TRBV27 to TRBJ2-3; 8 bases match TRBD1. The CDR3 contains 15 residues. V was clipped by 2 bases and J by 5 bases; unmatched bases: 6. Looked up from germline, CDR1 is MNHEY and CDR2 is SMNVEV (reference sequence).

The chain links TRBV4-2 to TRBJ1-2, with TRBD1 identical over 9 bases. Germline V gene data show CDR1 as LGHNA and CDR2 as YNFKEQ. The CDR3 has 13 residues. V gave up 4 bases and J gave up 8 bases; unmatched junction bases: 5. The CDR3 DNA reads TGTGCCAGCAGCCCGGGACAGGGTGTAGGCTACACCTTC. Translating gives CASSPGQGVGYTF.

Comment on this clone: Different DNA sequences within this sample yield the same CDR3. The rearrangement links TRBV27 to TRBJ2-7; TRBD1 aligns across 10 bases. Germline V lookup: CDR1 MNHEY, CDR2 SMNVEV (reference sequence). The CDR3 has 15 residues. The ends lost 0 bases at V and 2 bases at J; junction bases unmatched: 1. CDR3 sequence (DNA): TGTGCCAGCAGTTTATCTGGGACAGGGGCCTACGAGCAGTACTTC. Amino acid sequence: CASSLSGTGAYEQYF.

The gene calls are TRBV4-1 and TRBJ2-5, with 11 nucleotides matching TRBD1. This CDR3 has 16 residues. V shed 0 bases, J shed 3 bases, and the junction held 3 bases outside the gene matches. Germline V gives CDR1 MGHRA, CDR2 YSYEKL. The CDR3 sequence: CASSQEDRGRKETQYF. CDR3 DNA sequence: TGCGCCAGCAGCCAAGAGGACAGGGGGCGCAAAGAGACCCAGTACTTC.

This chain uses TRBV18 with TRBJ1-1; D remains ambiguous. V was cut by 2 bases and J by 1 base, with 8 bases left in between. Germline V lookup: CDR1 KGHSH, CDR2 LQKENI. This CDR3 contains 14 residues. The DNA of the CDR3 is TGTGCCAGCTCACCAGGAGGAGCGAACACTGAAGCTTTCTTT. It is translated as CASSPGGANTEAFF.